These T cell receptor beta chains were read from a single sample in a study of shared clonotypes between healthy human individuals. Clones were read by immunoSEQ multiplex PCR, and TCRdb kept only the in-frame ones, dropping some. The sample shows 490,000 or so clones, around 80% of them seen only once. The sequenced sample consisted of PBMCs. The source is a woman in her forties in good health. Some clones in this sample may be carry-over from other donors' samples. Both conserved end residues are part of each CDR3. A D gene is named only where the DNA matches it firmly. Clone size is stated in some rows and not others, as once, few, many or a class when expanded.

V gene	clone size	J gene	D gene	CDR3 protein	CDR3 DNA
TRBV5-8	NA	TRBJ1-5	NA	CASSLLRGGNQPQHF	TGTGCCAGCAGCTTACTCCGGGGCGGCAATCAGCCCCAGCATTTT
TRBV30	NA	TRBJ1-2	NA	CAWSVIGFSYGYTF	TGTGCCTGGAGTGTAATCGGATTTAGCTATGGCTACACCTTC
TRBV29-1	NA	TRBJ2-7	TRBD2	CSVSGTSGSSYEQYF	TGCAGCGTTTCTGGGACTAGCGGGAGCTCCTACGAGCAGTACTTC
TRBV5-1	NA	TRBJ1-1	NA	CASSVEKTEAFF	TGCGCCAGCAGCGTAGAGAAGACTGAAGCTTTCTTT
TRBV28	NA	TRBJ2-5	NA	CASSLYPWGRETQYF	TGTGCCAGCAGTTTATACCCGTGGGGGCGAGAGACCCAGTACTTC
TRBV11-2	few	TRBJ2-7	TRBD2	CASSQREGQYEQYF	TGTGCCAGCAGCCAGCGGGAGGGCCAATACGAGCAGTACTTC
TRBV19	NA	TRBJ2-7	TRBD1	CASSNRGSYEQYF	TGTGCCAGTAGTAACAGGGGGTCCTACGAGCAGTACTTC
TRBV10-3	once	TRBJ2-3	TRBD2	CAVTSGLGNTDTQYF	TGTGCCGTCACCTCCGGACTAGGGAACACAGATACGCAGTATTTT
TRBV29-1	NA	TRBJ2-2	NA	CSVERWETGELFF	TGCAGCGTTGAAAGGTGGGAGACCGGGGAGCTGTTTTTT
TRBV7-9	NA	TRBJ1-5	TRBD1	CASGDRGPERPQHF	TGTGCCAGTGGGGACAGGGGGCCGGAGCGGCCCCAGCATTTT
TRBV11-2	many	TRBJ2-7	NA	CASSLGDGYEQYF	TGTGCCAGCAGCTTAGGTGATGGCTACGAGCAGTACTTC
TRBV11-2	NA	TRBJ2-7	TRBD2	CASSLSGGSGRAYEQYF	TGTGCCAGCAGCTTATCCGGTGGGAGCGGGAGGGCCTACGAGCAGTACTTC
TRBV5-1	NA	TRBJ1-5	NA	CASSLGASLNQPQHF	TGCGCCAGCAGCTTGGGGGCCAGCCTAAATCAGCCCCAGCATTTT
TRBV7-2	NA	TRBJ2-2	NA	CASSLATKGELFF	TGTGCCAGCAGCTTAGCGACGAAGGGGGAGCTGTTTTTT
TRBV6-5	NA	TRBJ1-4	NA	CASSAGTGGEKLFF	TGTGCCAGCAGTGCCGGGACGGGGGGTGAAAAACTGTTTTTT
TRBV7-9	NA	TRBJ2-2	TRBD1	CASSPADRALDGELFF	TGTGCCAGCAGCCCAGCAGACAGGGCTCTTGACGGGGAGCTGTTTTTT
TRBV5-1	NA	TRBJ2-2	TRBD2	CASSLEASGGIHGELFF	TGCGCCAGCAGCTTGGAGGCTAGCGGGGGTATACACGGGGAGCTGTTTTTT
TRBV19	NA	TRBJ1-5	NA	CASSIGAQPQHF	TGTGCCAGTAGTATAGGGGCGCAGCCCCAGCATTTT
TRBV6-4	NA	TRBJ1-4	NA	CASSDGTQGEKLFF	TGTGCCAGCAGTGACGGGACCCAAGGGGAAAAACTGTTTTTT
TRBV2	NA	TRBJ2-1	NA	CASGGEGSSYNEQFF	TGTGCCAGTGGGGGCGAAGGAAGCTCCTACAATGAGCAGTTCTTC
TRBV7-2	NA	TRBJ2-3	NA	CASSLVWGRTDTQYF	TGTGCCAGCAGCTTAGTTTGGGGGCGCACAGATACGCAGTATTTT
TRBV7-9	once	TRBJ2-1	NA	CASSSRDGVRNEQFF	TGTGCCAGCAGCTCCCGGGACGGGGTCCGCAATGAGCAGTTCTTC
TRBV5-8	few	TRBJ1-5	NA	CASSLVVGGAQPQHF	TGTGCCAGCAGCTTGGTGGTAGGGGGAGCACAGCCCCAGCATTTT
TRBV7-2	NA	TRBJ1-1	NA	CASSLGPFGSTEAFF	TGTGCCAGCAGCTTAGGTCCTTTTGGGAGCACTGAAGCTTTCTTT
TRBV5-1	few	TRBJ2-2	NA	CASMEGIFGTGELFF	TGCGCCAGCATGGAGGGGATATTCGGCACCGGGGAGCTGTTTTTT
TRBV7-9	NA	TRBJ2-1	TRBD2	CASSPSGVYNEQFF	TGTGCCAGCAGCCCTAGCGGGGTCTACAATGAGCAGTTCTTC
TRBV15	NA	TRBJ2-1	TRBD2	CATILASGRVYNEQFF	TGTGCCACCATATTAGCTAGCGGGAGGGTGTACAATGAGCAGTTCTTC
TRBV12-5	once	TRBJ2-1	NA	CASGRTGSSYNEQFF	TGTGCTAGTGGGCGCACAGGGAGCTCCTACAATGAGCAGTTCTTC
TRBV28	NA	TRBJ1-3	TRBD1	CASRNRGLSGNTIYF	TGTGCCAGCAGGAACAGGGGCCTCTCTGGAAACACCATATATTTT
TRBV2	NA	TRBJ2-7	NA	CASRPGIYYEQYF	TGTGCCAGCAGGCCCGGGATCTACTACGAGCAGTACTTC
TRBV7-9	once	TRBJ1-5	NA	CASSLGTGQPQHF	TGTGCCAGCAGCTTAGGAACGGGTCAGCCCCAGCATTTT
TRBV5-3	NA	TRBJ1-2	NA	CASSPLESGYGYTF	TGTGCCAGCAGCCCGTTGGAATCCGGTTATGGCTACACCTTC
TRBV2	few	TRBJ1-5	NA	CASSGESGNQPQHF	TGTGCCAGCAGTGGAGAGAGTGGCAATCAGCCCCAGCATTTT
TRBV5-1	NA	TRBJ2-5	NA	CASSTGSGAQETQYF	TGCGCCAGCAGCACCGGATCAGGGGCACAAGAGACCCAGTACTTC
TRBV7-3	NA	TRBJ2-5	TRBD1	CASSRGQALTETQYF	TGTGCCAGCAGCCGAGGACAGGCGCTAACGGAGACCCAGTACTTC